The sequence of this T cell receptor (beta chain) was determined in a study of blood T cells in healthy people across ages (dated by TCRdb to between 2014 and 2017). At the level of the whole study: Template switching captured roughly one uniquely barcoded TCR beta cDNA molecule per two T cells in model experiments. To track age-related changes in TCR beta repertoire diversity, the study relied on deep sequencing normalized with unique cDNA molecular identifiers. The donors were divided into four age groups: young (average around 16 years), middle-aged (about 39), aged (around 59) and long-lived (roughly 88). The study analyzed two additional independent replicas of 1 million unique cDNA reads from the same blood draw for two donors, one aged 18 to 30 and one aged 80 or older.

The protocol used for the library was 5' RACE. TCRdb shows the sequencer as Illumina HiSeq 2500. A second PCR of about 7 to 12 cycles was run with a J-beta primer mix and a sample-barcoded 5' primer. A template-switch 5' adaptor carrying 12 random nucleotides introduced a unique molecular identifier onto each TCR beta cDNA molecule. Each sample yielded at least 3 million CDR3-containing paired-end reads. The Mint cDNA synthesis kit, primed by a TRBC-specific oligonucleotide, was used to synthesize first-strand cDNA from all RNA. After uracil-DNA glycosylase treatment, a first 18-cycle PCR used universal primers M1SS and BC2_uni_R on all cDNA. From the authors' description of their analysis: For normalization, 1 million high-quality reads, each with a distinct molecular identifier, were randomly selected from each sample. Instead of being binned into consensus sequences, reads with shared molecular identifiers were discarded. MiTCR, set to a Q25 quality threshold and the strictest error-elimination algorithm, was used for CDR3 identification, clonotype clustering and error correction. A nonparametric unseen species model with Euler transformation was used to estimate lower-bound total TCR beta diversity. TCRdb trimmed public reads at Q25 via fastp, called clones via MiXCR and kept in-frame beta chains. Entries that share a CDR3 protein sequence are merged under the most common genes and DNA. The authors' filters were not applied to this entry. Across this sample there are over 750,000 distinct CDR3 sequences, with 25% seen only once. Under 10% of the sample is in the top ten clones.

Points the paper makes about the study in general: Since profiling was done on bulk unsorted PBMCs, naive and antigen-experienced compartments could not be conclusively compared. The percentage of naive T cells measured by flow cytometry correlated strongly with observed TCR beta diversity. As age increased, observed TCR beta diversity per million T cells dropped in a roughly linear way, and a significant reduction was already evident by age around 41. Compared with the aged group, the long-lived group had more naive CD4+ T cells, fewer expanded clones and increased TCR diversity, suggesting age selection. Donor CMV infection status was unknown, potentially confounding age-related changes in expanded clonotypes. Estimates of total diversity based on one million sequenced T cells were considered lower bounds and underestimates.

Donors were under 40 systemically healthy Caucasian individuals from Russia aged 6 to 90 years. Each donor gave approximately 9.4 milliliters of peripheral blood, drawn into EDTA-treated Vacutainer tubes. Ficoll-Paque density-gradient centrifugation was used to isolate PBMCs, with at least 6.5 million obtained per sample. Trizol reagent was used to extract total RNA from PBMCs, with at least 6 micrograms per sample. Naive CD45RAhigh/CD27high T cell percentages were measured by flow cytometry on a PBMC aliquot from every donor. For CDR1 and CDR2, the germline V gene lists SGDLS and YYNGEE. Trimming takes 5 bases from V and 7 bases from J, and the germline ends sit 9 bases apart. There are 12 amino acids in the CDR3, from cysteine to phenylalanine inclusive. The entry retains the CDR3 DNA only, 36 bases that are in frame from base 1. With regard to this clonotype: It has no known antigen specificity. Within one base of it there is no much larger clone, and no base qualities were kept.

These same records also appear under a second study, on T cells of mothers and their children. From that second study: Nine systemically healthy Caucasian individuals served as donors, namely three mothers together with their six children. cDNA synthesis used all of the extracted RNA, with roughly 1.5 ug of RNA in each 15 ul reaction. Sample barcodes and 2-4 random nucleotides were added via the M1S primer in the second PCR. Each mother yielded over 8.5 million TCR beta CDR3 reads and each child roughly 3.1 million reads. In both related and unrelated pairs, thymic selection shapes the output of TCR recombination in a similar way, with inherited differences having only a minor effect. Normalized repertoire overlap in related mother-child pairs was always slightly higher than in unrelated mother-child pairs, but the difference was never significant. With a sensitivity of approximately 93 clones per million clonotypes, no persistent microchimeric T cell clones were detected. In the study, deep NGS was used to compare the TCR beta repertoires of mothers and children, and features distinguishing related mother-child pairs from unrelated individuals were sought. On average, the children were roughly 10 +/- 4 years old, while the mothers were roughly 40 +/- 4 years old. After adapter ligation with NEBNext reagents, the libraries were sequenced on Illumina HiSeq 2000 with 100+100 nt paired-end reads. To prevent cross-contamination, the mother and child libraries were prepared a month apart and were sequenced in separate runs. For each donor, somewhere between roughly 450,000 and 2,200,000 distinct TCR beta clonotypes were identified. Naive TCR beta clonotypes were estimated from low-frequency clonotypes matched to each donor's FACS-determined naive share, without sorting.

Sequenced material: blood. The chain was built from TRBV9 and TRBJ2-2; no D gene call is confident. This TCR was recovered from a boy between 10 and 17 years old in good health. DNA sequence: TGTGCCAGCAGACCCTGGGGCGGGGAGCTGTTTTTT. It codes for CASRPWGGELFF.